What follows is one T cell receptor beta chain and its context. The antigen it recognizes is unknown. Base qualities are not provided; no much larger clone lies one nucleotide away. In Seattle, one collaborating source enrolled patients while the infection was active and tracked those patients longitudinally over the course of disease. Each collaborating institution followed its own protocols to collect whole blood in K2EDTA tubes. For TCRbeta analysis, collaborators shipped samples as frozen whole blood, isolated PBMCs, or DNA extracted from either of those sample types. This record belongs to a study of blood T cell repertoires in COVID-19 (dated by TCRdb to 2018 to 2021). In terms of the full investigation: Collaborator samples came from the United States, Italy and Spain and covered acute and convalescent phases of COVID-19. Where available, HLA class I and class II types were taken from metadata supplied by the sample provider and were not determined by assay-based typing. Subjects who had been exposed to COVID-19, were actively infected with it, or had recovered from it provided the deeply sampled blood TCRbeta repertoires that made up the dataset. The prospective study material was composed of cDNA or gDNA derived from T cells, B-cell-depleted T cells, or PBMCs. Samples were obtained from the ongoing ImmuneRACE study (first 160 participants) and from 950 to 1,500 subjects provided by 6 global collaborators. The repertoires were released in a freely available public database intended as a resource for research on the immune response to SARS-CoV-2. Nearly every sample came with metadata listing a de-identified subject ID, COVID-19 status, age in years and sex.

The immunoSEQ Assay, a bias-controlled multiplex PCR, was used to amplify TCRbeta CDR3 regions from genomic DNA. The authors' analysis ran thus. Nucleated cell counts per sample were estimated from amplification of reference gene primers within the assay. To quantify the absolute abundance of each unique TCRbeta CDR3 rearrangement, sequence reads were collapsed and filtered. For each sample, productive Simpson clonality was calculated as the square root of Simpson's diversity index across productive rearrangements. Drawn from immuneACCESS, this table holds only the in-frame rearrangements with V and J called that TCRdb kept. Clones are partly lost; checked studies trace under half to an unresolved V gene and leave the rest unexplained. That table gives V, J and clone size, and the DNA gave D and trimming. For this sample there are about 240,000 clones; around 90% appear just once. The ten top clones hold about 0.79% of the sample.

V is shortened by 3 bases, J by 5 bases, and the region joining them spans 7 bases. There are 13 amino acids in the CDR3, from cysteine to phenylalanine inclusive. The entry retains the CDR3 DNA only, 39 bases that are in frame from base 1. From the germline V gene, CDR1 is SNHLY and CDR2 is FYNNEI. The full study reports these points: The quantity of clinical and demographic metadata differed by source and by participant and was supplied without curation.

The rearrangement joined TRBV2 to TRBJ2-2; the D gene is possibly TRBD1, with 5 bases matching. The source material was peripheral blood. This sequence was found in a young man with COVID-19, enrolled during active disease. The sequenced DNA is TGTGCCAGCAGTGACACAGGTACCGGGGAGCTGTTTTTT. Protein translation: CASSDTGTGELFF.